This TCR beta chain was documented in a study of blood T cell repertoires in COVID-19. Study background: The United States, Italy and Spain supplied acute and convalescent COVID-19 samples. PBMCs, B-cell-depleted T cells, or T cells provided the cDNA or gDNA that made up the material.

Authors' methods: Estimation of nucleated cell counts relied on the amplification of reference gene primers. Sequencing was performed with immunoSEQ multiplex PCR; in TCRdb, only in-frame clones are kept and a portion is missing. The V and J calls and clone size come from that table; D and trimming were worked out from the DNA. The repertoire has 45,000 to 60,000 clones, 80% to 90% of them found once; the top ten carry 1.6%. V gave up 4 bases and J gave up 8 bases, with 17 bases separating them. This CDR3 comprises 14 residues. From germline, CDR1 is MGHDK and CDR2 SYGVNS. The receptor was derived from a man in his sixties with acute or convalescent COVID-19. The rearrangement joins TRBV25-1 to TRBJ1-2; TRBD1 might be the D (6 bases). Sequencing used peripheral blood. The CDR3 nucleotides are TGTGCCAGCAGTGGGACACACAGGGTAGCAGGCTACACCTTC. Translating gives CASSGTHRVAGYTF.